These T cell receptor beta chains were read from a single sample in a study of blood T cell repertoires in COVID-19. The assay was immunoSEQ multiplex PCR, and TCRdb's table has in-frame clones only and misses some. The table shows 440,000 or so clones, with about 88% occurring only once. Material for sequencing was peripheral blood. These receptors were obtained from a woman in her thirties or forties with COVID-19, enrolled during active disease. Both conserved end residues are part of each CDR3. Rows may omit the clone size; those that give it use once, few, many or a size class.

>-|16|TRBV5-1
CASSLAATGTGNTIYF
>-|13|TRBV6-4
CASSESTGTHQHF
>-|16|TRBV11-1
CASSNPGQAINEKLFF
>-|13|TRBV24-1
CATSDTNTGELFF
>-|13|TRBV5-1
CASSLGGSQPQHF
>-|12|TRBV19
CASSIRENEQFF
>-|15|TRBV7-3
CASSLGPWGRNEQFF
>-|15|TRBV3-1/TRBV3-2
CASSRDRGSNQPQHF
>-|15|TRBV20-1
CSASGPKHSNQPQHF
>-|15|TRBV5-1
CASSRTGTAYNEQFF
>-|11|TRBV24-1
CATSGGYEQYF
>-|15|TRBV7-2
CASSLVLEKGEKLFF
>-|14|TRBV18
CASSATGGDTEAFF
>-|17|TRBV9
CASSVSEGSSGANVLTF
>-|15|TRBV28
CASSLDLTGGDGYTF
>-|16|TRBV9
CASSPASGNSNQPQHF
>-|17|TRBV7-8
CASSLGAGGLSTGELFF
>-|15|TRBV27
CASSLRLQGEQPQHF
>-|12|TRBV18
CASSPTEETQYF
>-|16|TRBV2
CASSVLGGANTGELFF
>-|15|TRBV18
CASSPLTGDNSPLHF
>few|16|TRBV30
CAWSKGGLRSGNTIYF
>-|13|TRBV18
CASSPRSGNEQFF
>-|16|TRBV7-2
CASSLEPGEGNQPQHF
>-|17|TRBV5-4
CASSPQGRGGPAGELFF
>-|16|TRBV5-6
CASSYGMTGSGTEAFF
>-|15|TRBV5-6
CASSPRQLPPTEAFF
>-|15|TRBV15
CATSRELAGLYEQYF
>-|14|TRBV2
CAVKRGTSSYEQYF
>-|15|TRBV2
CASTLEGAGGYGYTF
>once|14|TRBV10-2
CASSEPGQGSEQFF
>-|14|TRBV27
CASSFSLAPDTQYF
>-|11|TRBV12-3/TRBV12-4
CASRRGQGNTF
>-|18|TRBV23-1
CASSSTEEGQGLPYEQYF
>-|14|TRBV30
CASTRDNSGNTIYF
>-|17|TRBV5-1
CASRDLLYKQGTGELFF
>once|13|TRBV5-1
CASSYGTGPGYTF
>-|16|TRBV28
CASSSGLAGGSETQYF
>-|15|TRBV19
CASSIGTGSRETQYF
>-|15|TRBV27
CASSHRGPSNYGYTF
>-|18|TRBV6-2/TRBV6-3
CASSGLAGGLRTQETQYF
>-|15|TRBV27
CASSPRGTGGEKLFF
>-|15|TRBV2
CASSETGGLSEKLFF
>-|15|TRBV6-4
CASSDSMTGYNEQFF
>-|14|TRBV19
CASSLTRGTGELFF
>-|15|TRBV5-5
CASSLVVPNTGELFF
>-|15|TRBV7-2
CASSLVGQVVGTQYF
>-|17|TRBV18
CASSPPSPGQGAMEQYF
>-|13|TRBV5-1
CASSSDSNQPQHF
>-|15|TRBV5-1
CASSPSPQGLAPLHF
>-|14|TRBV7-9
CASSLGGLTDTQYF
>-|15|TRBV7-6
CASSESGTGPYEQYF
>-|15|TRBV25-1
CASSVTGGSTDTQYF
>few|16|TRBV18
CASSPPGQGYYGGYTF
>-|15|TRBV15
CATSRDDRETYGYTF
>few|14|TRBV9
CASSPRGVNTEAFF
>once|15|TRBV5-5
CASDFLAGAYNEQFF
>-|16|TRBV5-4
CASREGTSGRGDTQYF
>-|14|TRBV11-2
CASSLARTISEAFF
>-|12|TRBV2
CASSERVTEAFF